Following are 2 T cell receptor beta chains from one sample sequenced in a study of T-cell memory formation after mild COVID-19. MiXCR was run by TCRdb on the 5' RACE reads, yielding one entry per CDR3 protein. This sample has hundreds of thousands of distinct CDR3 sequences, with 15% to 20% found just once. The sequenced sample was PBMCs or a T cell subset sorted from them (not recorded which). All receptors derive from a man between 18 and 29 years old who had mild COVID-19 (a few samples of this study predate the infection). Cell type and time point are not known.

V and J are TRBV4-2 and TRBJ2-2; the D is unclear. This CDR3 is built from 14 residues. CDR1 LGHNA and CDR2 YNFKEQ come from the germline V gene. Trimming removed 0 bases from V and 4 bases from J, with 6 bases in between. The CDR3 DNA reads as TGTGCCAGCAGCCAAGAGGATCTCACCGGGGAGCTGTTTTTT. Translated: CASSQEDLTGELFF.

The table lists this clonotype with many counts. The rearrangement links TRBV18 to TRBJ1-2; D uncertain. V shed 2 bases and J shed 5 bases, with 9 bases lying between them. In germline, CDR1 is KGHSH, CDR2 LQKENI. There are 13 residues in the CDR3. The CDR3 protein is CASSPDAVYGYTF. Here the CDR3 DNA reads TGTGCCAGCTCACCAGACGCAGTTTATGGCTACACCTTC.